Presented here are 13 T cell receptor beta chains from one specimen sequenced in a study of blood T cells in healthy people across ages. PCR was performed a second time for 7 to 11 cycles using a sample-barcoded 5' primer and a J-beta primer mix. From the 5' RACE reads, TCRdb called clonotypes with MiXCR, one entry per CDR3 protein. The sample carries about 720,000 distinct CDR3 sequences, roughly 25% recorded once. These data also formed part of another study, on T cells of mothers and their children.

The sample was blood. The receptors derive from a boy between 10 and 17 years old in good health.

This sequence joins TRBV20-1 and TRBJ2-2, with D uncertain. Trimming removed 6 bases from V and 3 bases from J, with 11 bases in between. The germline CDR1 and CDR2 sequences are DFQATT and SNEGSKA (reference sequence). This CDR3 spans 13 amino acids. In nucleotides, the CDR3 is TGCAGTGCCCGGGTCCTAGACACCGGGGAGCTGTTTTTT. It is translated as CSARVLDTGELFF.

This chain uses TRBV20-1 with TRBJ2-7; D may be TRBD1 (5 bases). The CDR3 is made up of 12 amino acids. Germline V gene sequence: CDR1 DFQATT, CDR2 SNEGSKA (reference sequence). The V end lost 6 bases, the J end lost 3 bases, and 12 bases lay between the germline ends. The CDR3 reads CSATREFYEQYF. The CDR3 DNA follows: TGCAGTGCAACCAGGGAATTCTACGAGCAGTACTTC.

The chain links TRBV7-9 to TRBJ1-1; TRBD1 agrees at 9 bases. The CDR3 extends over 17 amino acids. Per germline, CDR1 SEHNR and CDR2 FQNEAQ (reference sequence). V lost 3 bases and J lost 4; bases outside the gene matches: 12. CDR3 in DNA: TGTGCCAGCAGCTTTCACCACAGGGGGCAGGTCTTCACTGAAGCTTTCTTT. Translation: CASSFHHRGQVFTEAFF.

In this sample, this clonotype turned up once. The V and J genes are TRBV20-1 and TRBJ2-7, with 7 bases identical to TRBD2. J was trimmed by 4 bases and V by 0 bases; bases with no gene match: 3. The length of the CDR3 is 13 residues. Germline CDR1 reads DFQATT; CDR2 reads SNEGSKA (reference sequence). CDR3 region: CSARDPGGYEQYF. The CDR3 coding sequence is TGCAGTGCTAGAGACCCGGGGGGATACGAGCAGTACTTC.

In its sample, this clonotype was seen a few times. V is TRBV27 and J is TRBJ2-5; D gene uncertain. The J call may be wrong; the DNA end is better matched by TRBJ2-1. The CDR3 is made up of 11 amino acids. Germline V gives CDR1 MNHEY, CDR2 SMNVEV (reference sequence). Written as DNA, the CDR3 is TGTGCCAGCAGGGTAGGGAATGAGCAGTTCTTC. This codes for CASRVGNEQFF.

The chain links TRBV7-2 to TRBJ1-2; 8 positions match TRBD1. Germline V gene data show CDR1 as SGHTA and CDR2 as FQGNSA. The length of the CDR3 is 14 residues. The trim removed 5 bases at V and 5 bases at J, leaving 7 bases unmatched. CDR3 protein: CASSTTGGWYGYTF. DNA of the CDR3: TGTGCCAGCAGCACCACAGGGGGGTGGTATGGCTACACCTTC.

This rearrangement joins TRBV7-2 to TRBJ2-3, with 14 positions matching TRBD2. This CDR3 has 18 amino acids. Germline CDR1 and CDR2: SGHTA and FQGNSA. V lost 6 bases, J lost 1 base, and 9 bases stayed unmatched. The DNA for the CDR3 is TGTGCCAGCAGGGCCGGGACTAGCGGGGGAATCGGCACAGATACGCAGTATTTT. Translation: CASRAGTSGGIGTDTQYF.

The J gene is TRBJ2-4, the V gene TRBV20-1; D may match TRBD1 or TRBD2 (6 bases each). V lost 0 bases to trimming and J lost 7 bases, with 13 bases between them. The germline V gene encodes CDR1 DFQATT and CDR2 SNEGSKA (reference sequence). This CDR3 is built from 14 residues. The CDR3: CSARDGGRGNIQYF. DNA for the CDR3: TGCAGTGCTAGAGATGGGGGGCGCGGGAACATTCAGTACTTC.

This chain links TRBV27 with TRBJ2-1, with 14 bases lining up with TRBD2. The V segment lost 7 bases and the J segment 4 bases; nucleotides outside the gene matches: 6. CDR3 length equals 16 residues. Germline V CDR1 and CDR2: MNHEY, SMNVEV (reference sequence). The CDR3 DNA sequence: TGTGCCAGCACTCGGACTAGCGGGAGGTTATACAATGAGCAGTTCTTC. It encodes CASTRTSGRLYNEQFF.

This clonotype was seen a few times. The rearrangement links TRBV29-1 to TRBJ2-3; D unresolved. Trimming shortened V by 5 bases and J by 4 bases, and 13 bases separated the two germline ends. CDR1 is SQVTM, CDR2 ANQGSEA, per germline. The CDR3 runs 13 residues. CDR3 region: CSVSPKPADTQYF. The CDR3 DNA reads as TGCAGCGTTAGCCCCAAACCGGCAGATACGCAGTATTTT.

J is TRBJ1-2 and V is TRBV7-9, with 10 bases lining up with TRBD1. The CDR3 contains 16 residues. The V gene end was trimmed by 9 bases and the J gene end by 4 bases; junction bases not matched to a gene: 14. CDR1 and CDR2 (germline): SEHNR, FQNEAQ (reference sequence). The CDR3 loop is CASAPDRGGRPYGYTF. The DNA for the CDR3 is TGTGCCAGTGCGCCGGACAGGGGGGGCCGCCCCTATGGCTACACCTTC. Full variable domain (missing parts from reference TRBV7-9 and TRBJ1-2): DTGVSQNPRHKITKRGQNVTFRCDPISEHNRLYWYRQTLGQGPEFLTYFQNEAQLEKSRLLSDRFSAERPKGSFSTLEIQRTEQGDSAMYLCASAPDRGGRPYGYTFGSGTRLTVV.

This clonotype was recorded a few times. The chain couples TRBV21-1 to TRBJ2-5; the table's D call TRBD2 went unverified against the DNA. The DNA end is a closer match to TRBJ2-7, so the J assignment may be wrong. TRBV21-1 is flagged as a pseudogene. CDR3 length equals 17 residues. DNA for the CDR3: TGTGCCAGCAGAACGGGACTAGCGGGAGGGCCAACCTACGAGCAGTACTTC. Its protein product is CASRTGLAGGPTYEQYF.

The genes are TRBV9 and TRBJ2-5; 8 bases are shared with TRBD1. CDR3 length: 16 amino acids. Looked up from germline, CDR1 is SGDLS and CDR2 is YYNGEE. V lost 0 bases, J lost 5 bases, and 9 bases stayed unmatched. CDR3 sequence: CASSVGYGQGGETQYF. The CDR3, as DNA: TGTGCCAGCAGCGTAGGGTACGGACAGGGCGGGGAGACCCAGTACTTC.